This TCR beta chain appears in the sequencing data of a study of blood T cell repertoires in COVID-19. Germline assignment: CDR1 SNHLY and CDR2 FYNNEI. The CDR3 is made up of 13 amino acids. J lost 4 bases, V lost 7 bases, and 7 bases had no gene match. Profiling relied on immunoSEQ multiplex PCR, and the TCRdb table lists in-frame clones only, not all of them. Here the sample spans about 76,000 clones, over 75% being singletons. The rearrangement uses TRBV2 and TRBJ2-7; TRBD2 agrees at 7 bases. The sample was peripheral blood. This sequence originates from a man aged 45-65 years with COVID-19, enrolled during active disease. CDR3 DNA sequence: TGTGCCAGCATCGTGACTAGCAGATACGAGCAGTACTTC. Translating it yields CASIVTSRYEQYF.